The 14 T cell receptor beta chains below were found in one sample sequenced in a study of T-cell memory formation after mild COVID-19. TCRdb analysed the 5' RACE reads with MiXCR anew, one entry per CDR3 protein. The table includes about 470,000 distinct CDR3 sequences, 15% to 20% detected once. The sequencing sample was made of PBMCs or a T cell subset sorted from them (not recorded which). Receptors were obtained from an adult woman who had mild COVID-19 (a few samples of this study predate the infection). Cell type and time point are not known.

V and J are TRBV7-7 and TRBJ2-6; D gene unclear. The V end lost 0 bases, the J end lost 4 bases, and 4 bases lay between the germline ends. The CDR3 runs to 14 residues. Germline V lookup: CDR1 SSHAT, CDR2 FNYEAQ (reference sequence). CDR3 protein: CASSLALGANVLTF. Written as DNA, the CDR3 is TGTGCCAGCAGCTTAGCTCTAGGGGCCAACGTCCTGACTTTC.

This clonotype was detected ten times or more. CDR3 DNA sequence: TGTGCCAGCAGTTTATTCCGCCCGGGGTCAGATACGCAGTATTTT. Its translation is CASSLFRPGSDTQYF. This chain links TRBV12-3 or TRBV12-4 with TRBJ2-3; D perhaps matches TRBD2 (5 bases). This CDR3 is built from 15 residues. V lost 2 bases and J 4 bases, leaving 13 bases between the germline ends.

This chain connects TRBV9 to TRBJ2-7; D may be TRBD2 (5 bases). Trimming took 0 bases from V and 3 from J, leaving 10 bases between them. CDR1 and CDR2 (germline): SGDLS, YYNGEE. The CDR3 totals 14 residues. The CDR3 bases are TGTGCCAGCAGCGTAGCCCAAGGAGGCTACGAGCAGTACTTC. The encoded protein is CASSVAQGGYEQYF.

This clonotype turned up a few times. The rearrangement uses TRBV6-1 and TRBJ1-1; D call uncertain. CDR3 length: 13 residues. V lost 8 bases to trimming and J lost 4 bases, with 14 bases between them. Germline lookup yields CDR1 MNHNS and CDR2 SASEGT. The CDR3 DNA reads TGTGCCAGCTGGCAGGCGCTGTCCACTGAAGCTTTCTTT. Encoded protein: CASWQALSTEAFF.

V is TRBV6-1 and J is TRBJ2-7; tentatively, D is TRBD2 (6 bases). V gave up 8 bases and J gave up 6 bases, with 11 bases separating them. The length of the CDR3 is 11 residues. The germline gives CDR1 MNHNS, CDR2 SASEGT. CDR3 amino acids: CASGRTAEQYF. CDR3 nucleotides: TGTGCCAGCGGGAGGACCGCCGAGCAGTACTTC.

J is TRBJ2-1 and V is TRBV12-3 or TRBV12-4, with 9 bases aligning to TRBD1. V lost 6 bases to trimming and J lost 3 bases; unmatched junction nucleotides: 9. This CDR3 comprises 16 residues. The CDR3 sequence is CASSIRQGESYNEQFF. In DNA form, the CDR3 reads TGTGCCAGCAGCATCCGACAGGGGGAAAGCTACAATGAGCAGTTCTTC.

This clonotype was found a few times. The chain recombines TRBV6-1 with TRBJ2-3; 8 bases are a match to TRBD2. This CDR3 is 16 amino acids long. With V trimmed by 2 bases and J by 3 bases, 7 bases remained unmatched. Per the germline V gene, CDR1 is MNHNS and CDR2 is SASEGT. CDR3 protein: CASSERPGTSTDTQYF. CDR3 bases: TGTGCCAGCAGTGAAAGGCCCGGGACTAGTACAGATACGCAGTATTTT.

This sequence joins TRBV7-3 and TRBJ2-7; D gene unclear. The CDR3 loop spans 13 amino acids. Germline-derived CDR1 and CDR2 are SGHTA and FQGTGA. The V end lost 2 bases, the J end lost 8 bases, and 13 bases lay between the germline ends. The CDR3 DNA reads TGTGCCAGCAGCTTAGAGGCCGTGGGGAAGCAGTACTTC. Amino acid sequence: CASSLEAVGKQYF.

The chain has TRBV12-3 or TRBV12-4 and TRBJ2-1; 7 bases fit TRBD2. This CDR3 contains 14 residues. Germline trimming cut 1 base from V and 5 bases from J; bases unmatched to any gene: 2. The CDR3 DNA follows: TGTGCCAGCAGTTTAGGGGAGGGGAACAATGAGCAGTTCTTC. Amino acid sequence: CASSLGEGNNEQFF.

This clonotype was observed a handful of times. The V gene is TRBV19, the J gene TRBJ2-3; D is uncertain. Deletions cut 2 bases from V and 2 bases from J, with 5 bases between. CDR1 is LNHDA and CDR2 is SQIVND in the germline V gene (reference sequence). The CDR3 consists of 13 residues. CDR3 DNA sequence: TGTGCCAGTAGTATATCTAACACAGATACGCAGTATTTT. Protein product: CASSISNTDTQYF.

The gene calls are TRBV12-3 or TRBV12-4 and TRBJ2-2, with a tentative D call TRBD2 (6 bases). The length of the CDR3 is 18 residues. The ends were cut back, 1 base at V and 4 bases at J, with 19 bases in the middle. CDR3 residues: CASSLGTAAGSGTGELFF. The CDR3 DNA follows: TGTGCCAGCAGTTTAGGCACGGCTGCGGGGTCGGGCACCGGGGAGCTGTTTTTT.

This clonotype was detected many times. This sequence joins TRBV5-6 and TRBJ2-1; TRBD2 matches 8 bases. The ends lost 5 bases at V and 12 bases at J; junction bases unmatched: 10. Germline CDR1 SGHDT, CDR2 YYEEEE. The CDR3 runs 13 residues. CDR3: CASRFPGGLVQFF. CDR3 sequence (DNA): TGTGCCAGCAGATTCCCGGGGGGGTTAGTGCAGTTCTTC.

The chain carries TRBV10-3 and TRBJ2-4, with a tentative D call TRBD1 (7 bases). The germline V and J ends were trimmed by 8 bases and 9 bases, with 20 bases remaining between them. CDR1 is ENHRY and CDR2 is SYGVKD in the germline V gene. This CDR3 comprises 14 residues. The CDR3 coding sequence is TGTGCCATCTCCCGAGAGGGGGCGCGGGGCATTCAGTACTTC. The encoded protein is CAISREGARGIQYF.

In its sample, this clonotype was seen a few times. The chain carries TRBV7-6 and TRBJ2-1; 8 bases map to TRBD1. V was pared by 5 bases and J by 4 bases, with 7 bases of the junction left unmatched. CDR3 length: 15 amino acids. Germline V lookup: CDR1 SGHVS, CDR2 FNYEAQ. The CDR3 bases are TGTGCCAGCAGCACTAGACAGGGGAGGTACAATGAGCAGTTCTTC. Amino acids: CASSTRQGRYNEQFF.